This is a list of T cell receptor beta chains from one sample in a study of blood T cells in healthy people across ages. TCRdb fed the 5' RACE reads into MiXCR, producing one record per CDR3 protein. The repertoire includes around 870,000 distinct CDR3 sequences, under 30% of them detected once, and approximately 15% sits in the top ten. Sequenced sample: blood. These receptors originate from a woman older than 75 in good health. Both conserved end residues are trimmed from each CDR3. D genes are given only for firm matches. Size is stated for part of the rows, as once, few or many counts, or as a class when the clone is expanded.

v_call	clone_size	d_call	j_call	cdr3_aa
TRBV20-1	NA	NA	TRBJ1-1	SARSGSGAF
TRBV5-1	many	NA	TRBJ2-6	ASSLAGGQTSGANVLT
TRBV10-3	many	TRBD2	TRBJ2-3	AISDPSRGGDTQY
TRBV6-2/TRBV6-3	NA	NA	TRBJ2-4	ASNKTDVKNIQY
TRBV11-2	NA	NA	TRBJ1-1	ACSLGPGGTEAF
TRBV27	NA	NA	TRBJ1-6	ASSRGQLFPLH
TRBV12-3/TRBV12-4	NA	TRBD2	TRBJ2-3	ASSSNSISSGGAPDTEY
TRBV19	NA	NA	TRBJ1-1	ASILRTEAF
TRBV2	few	TRBD1	TRBJ2-7	ASTSGQSYEQY
TRBV4-1	NA	NA	TRBJ2-7	ASSLERSSYEQY
TRBV7-9	many	NA	TRBJ2-1	ASSLTRADTSYNEQF
TRBV24-1	many	TRBD2	TRBJ2-5	ATSDPGLAGAETQY
TRBV12-3/TRBV12-4	many	NA	TRBJ1-2	ASGYGYT
TRBV3-1	few	TRBD1	TRBJ1-2	ASRPPTGSGYT
TRBV2	NA	NA	TRBJ1-2	ASSEGGRRDGYT
TRBV6-2/TRBV6-3	NA	NA	TRBJ1-1	ASWSSGNLNTEAF
TRBV24-1	few	NA	TRBJ1-5	ATGSGGNQPQH
TRBV15	NA	TRBD1	TRBJ1-4	ATRDRETTTNEKLF
TRBV18	NA	TRBD2	TRBJ2-2	ASSEGLGNTGELF
TRBV6-5	many	NA	TRBJ1-2	ASSYSRTVNYGYT
TRBV30	many	NA	TRBJ1-2	AWTNLLSRTYGYT
TRBV10-2	many	TRBD2	TRBJ2-3	ASSGASGVFDTQY
TRBV5-1	NA	TRBD1	TRBJ2-3	ASSPTLRDRGTDTQY